These 11 T cell receptor beta chains share one sample of origin, sequenced in a study of blood T cell dynamics during melanoma immunotherapy. Time point: pre-treatment baseline. Clones were sequenced by immunoSEQ multiplex PCR, and TCRdb holds only the in-frame ones, with some missing. Among roughly 10,000 clones, roughly nine tenths were seen once, and the ten largest hold roughly 9.1%. This sample comprised blood, obtained from a patient treated with checkpoint blockade. These receptors came from a human donor with melanoma.

The chain has TRBV4-1 and TRBJ1-1, with 9 positions matching TRBD1. CDR1 is MGHRA and CDR2 is YSYEKL in the germline V gene. CDR3 length: 14 amino acids. After removal of 5 bases from V and 6 bases from J, the junction contained 7 bases not matched to a gene. CDR3 bases: TGCGCCAGCAGCAACAGACAGGGGGAGGCTGAAGCTTTCTTT. It encodes CASSNRQGEAEAFF.

The rearrangement joins TRBV9 to TRBJ2-5, with 10 bases identical to TRBD1. The CDR3 sequence is 14 residues long. The germline V gene encodes CDR1 SGDLS and CDR2 YYNGEE. V dropped 3 bases and J dropped 4; count of bases not matched to a gene: 3. CDR3 region: CASSGDRGLETQYF. CDR3 nucleotide sequence: TGTGCCAGCAGCGGTGACAGGGGGCTAGAGACCCAGTACTTC.

The J gene is TRBJ2-2, the V gene TRBV11-3; 8 nucleotides line up with TRBD1. Germline V CDR1 and CDR2: SGHNT, YENEEA. V lost 4 bases to trimming and J lost 5 bases; unmatched junction nucleotides: 6. This CDR3 has 15 residues. CDR3 DNA: TGTGCCAGCAGCTCGGGACAGGACATAACCGGGGAGCTGTTTTTT. Protein sequence: CASSSGQDITGELFF. The variable domain in full, with the rest retrieved from reference TRBV11-3 and TRBJ2-2, is EAGVVQSPRYKIIEKKQPVAFWCNPISGHNTLYWYLQNLGQGPELLIRYENEEAVDDSQLPKDRFSAERLKGVDSTLKIQPAELGDSAVYLCASSSGQDITGELFFGEGSRLTVL.

The chain uses TRBV29-1 and TRBJ2-7; 9 bases line up with TRBD2. CDR1 is SQVTM and CDR2 is ANQGSEA in the germline V gene. CDR3 length equals 17 residues. The J segment lost 2 bases and the V segment lost 4 bases, leaving 15 bases of the junction unmatched. CDR3 sequence reads: CSVGETLAGSGAYEQYV. CDR3 in DNA: TGCAGCGTTGGAGAGACCCTAGCGGGATCAGGCGCCTACGAGCAGTACGTC.

This clone appeared a few times. The rearrangement joins TRBV2 to TRBJ2-2; D gene uncertain. Trimming pared 3 bases from V and 5 bases from J, leaving 10 bases between. Germline CDR1 and CDR2: SNHLY and FYNNEI. The CDR3 spans 14 residues. The CDR3 sequence: CASSEMGRTGELFF. DNA of the CDR3: TGTGCCAGCAGTGAGATGGGCAGAACCGGGGAGCTGTTTTTT.

This clone was observed a single time. This chain connects TRBV20-1 to TRBJ1-2; 9 bases agree with TRBD1. This CDR3 is built from 11 residues. The trim removed 1 base at V and 13 bases at J, leaving 4 bases unmatched. Germline V gives CDR1 DFQATT, CDR2 SNEGSKA (reference sequence). This CDR3 is CSARGDREGTF. In nucleotides, the CDR3 is TGCAGTGCTAGAGGGGACAGGGAGGGCACCTTC.

The chain links TRBV21-1 to TRBJ2-7. TRBV21-1 is a listed pseudogene. The CDR3 consists of 13 residues. The CDR3 nucleotides are TGTGCCAGCAGCTACCGACAGGATCGGGAGCAGTACGTC. The encoded protein is CASSYRQDREQYV.

The chain links TRBV6-5 to TRBJ1-2; 11 bases line up with TRBD1. This CDR3 is 14 amino acids long. Germline lookup yields CDR1 MNHEY and CDR2 SVGAGI. J lost 2 bases, V lost 5 bases, and 1 base had no gene match. CDR3 nucleotides: TGTGCCAGCAGTCGGGACAGGGGGAACTATGGCTACACCTTC. Translating it yields CASSRDRGNYGYTF.

This chain connects TRBV5-1 to TRBJ1-5; possibly TRBD1 for D (5 bases). V was clipped by 0 bases and J by 5 bases, with 6 bases between them. CDR1 and CDR2 (germline): SGHRS, YFSETQ. This CDR3 is built from 13 residues. CDR3 amino acids: CASSLEGHQPQHF. The CDR3 bases are TGCGCCAGCAGCTTGGAGGGGCATCAGCCCCAGCATTTT.

The genes are TRBV25-1 and TRBJ2-2, with 7 bases lining up with TRBD2. The J segment lost 5 bases and the V segment lost 1 base, leaving 1 base of the junction unmatched. The CDR3 sequence is 14 residues long. Germline lookup yields CDR1 MGHDK and CDR2 SYGVNS. The CDR3 here is CASSESGGTGELFF. The CDR3 DNA reads TGTGCCAGCAGTGAATCCGGGGGGACCGGGGAGCTGTTTTTT.

Here the CDR3 reads CASSLAPTGSNSPLHF. In nucleotides, the CDR3 is TGTGCCAGCAGCTTAGCTCCGACGGGGTCTAATTCACCCCTCCACTTT. The V gene is TRBV7-9, the J gene TRBJ1-6; D not resolved. Trimming cost V 0 bases and J 6 bases, with 12 bases left between them. This CDR3 is built from 16 residues. Germline V gene lookup returns CDR1 SEHNR and CDR2 FQNEAQ (reference sequence).